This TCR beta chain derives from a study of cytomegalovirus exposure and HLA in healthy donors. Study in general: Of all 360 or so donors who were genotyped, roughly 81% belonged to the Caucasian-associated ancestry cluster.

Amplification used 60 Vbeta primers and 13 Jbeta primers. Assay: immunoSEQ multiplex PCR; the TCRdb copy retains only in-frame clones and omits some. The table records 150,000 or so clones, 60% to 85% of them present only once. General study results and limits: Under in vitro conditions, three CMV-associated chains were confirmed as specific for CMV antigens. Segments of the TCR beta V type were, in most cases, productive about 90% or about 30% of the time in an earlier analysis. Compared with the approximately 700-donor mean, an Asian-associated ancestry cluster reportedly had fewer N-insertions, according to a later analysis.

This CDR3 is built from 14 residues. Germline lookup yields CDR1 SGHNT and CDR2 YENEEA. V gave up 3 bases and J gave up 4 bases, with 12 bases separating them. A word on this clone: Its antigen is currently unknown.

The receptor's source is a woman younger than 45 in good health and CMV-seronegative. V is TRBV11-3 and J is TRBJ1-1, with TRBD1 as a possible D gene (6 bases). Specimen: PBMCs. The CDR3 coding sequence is TGTGCCAGCAGCTTTCAGGGGACGAGCACTGAAGCTTTCTTT. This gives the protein CASSFQGTSTEAFF.